This T cell receptor (beta chain) was recovered during a study of CD8 T cells in ankylosing spondylitis. General study results and limits: For ankylosing spondylitis blood, a TCR beta motif of 7 or 8 highly homologous variants appeared characteristic. Earlier literature documents some of the motif variants in reactive arthritis synovial fluid and blood. Clones linked to disease, bearing a CD8+ phenotype, were relatively rare in peripheral blood. Enrichment of disease-linked clones was reportedly significant in matched ankylosing spondylitis synovial fluid.

A quantitative 5'-RACE method, one with molecular barcodes, was used to make TCR beta libraries. TCRdb processed the 5' RACE reads anew with MiXCR; each CDR3 protein has one entry. The repertoire has around 430,000 distinct CDR3 sequences, approximately 17% of them found once; the top ten carry approximately 0.97%. This clonotype has more than one count but fewer than ten. Its antigen is as yet unknown. The CDR3 consists of 16 residues. J lost 7 bases, V lost 4 bases, and 11 bases had no gene match. Germline-derived CDR1 and CDR2 are LGHDT and YNNKEL (reference sequence). The sample comprised blood, either unsorted or a sorted T cell fraction (not recorded which). This chain uses TRBV3-1 with TRBJ2-1; 9 bases agree with TRBD2. The clonotype comes from a male donor with ankylosing spondylitis. DNA of the CDR3: TGTGCCAGCAGCCCCGGTGTTAGCGGGAGTGGGAATGAGCAGTTCTTC. This codes for CASSPGVSGSGNEQFF.